These 14 T cell receptor beta chains were sequenced from one sample in a study of patients and donors after allogeneic stem cell transplantation. TCRdb used MiXCR to reprocess the RT-PCR reads, holding one entry per CDR3 protein. The sample lists a few hundred thousand distinct CDR3 sequences, more than 35% occurring once. Sequencing used blood, either unsorted or a sorted T cell fraction (not recorded which). The receptors come from a human donor who was either an allogeneic HSCT recipient or a stem cell or donor lymphocyte infusion donor (not recorded which). It is not recorded whose cells these are; they may come from a transplant donor.

V usage is TRBV12-3 or TRBV12-4 and J usage is TRBJ2-5; TRBD2 matches 9 bases. The ends lost 4 bases at V and 2 bases at J; junction bases unmatched: 8. The CDR3 is 16 residues long. The CDR3 bases are TGTGCCAGCAGTTCCACACTAGCGGGTCCTCAAGAGACCCAGTACTTC. It codes for CASSSTLAGPQETQYF.

There are a few counts of this clonotype. The rearrangement joins TRBV7-2 to TRBJ1-5; weak D call: TRBD1 (5 bases). The CDR3 sequence is 16 residues long. Trimming pared 1 base from V and 7 bases from J, leaving 17 bases between. Germline V gene sequence: CDR1 SGHTA, CDR2 FQGNSA. CDR3 region: CASSLVFDAAGQPQHF. CDR3 DNA: TGTGCCAGCAGCTTAGTTTTCGATGCGGCAGGGCAGCCCCAGCATTTT.

The CDR3: CASSTYREAKNIQYF. The DNA of the CDR3 is TGTGCCAGCAGCACTTACAGGGAGGCCAAAAACATTCAGTACTTC. V is TRBV4-2 and J is TRBJ2-4, with D possibly being TRBD1 (6 bases). The ends were cut back, 5 bases at V and 1 base at J, with 12 bases in the middle. The CDR3 sequence is 15 residues long. Germline V gene sequence: CDR1 LGHNA, CDR2 YNFKEQ.

The V gene is TRBV7-8, the J gene TRBJ1-4; maybe TRBD1 (5 bases). Trimming stripped 5 bases from V and 4 bases from J, with 11 bases between. CDR1 and CDR2 from the germline V gene are SGHVS and FQNEAQ. The CDR3 runs to 14 residues. The CDR3 nucleotides are TGTGCCAGCAGCATTACAGGTTTTAATGAAAAACTGTTTTTT. Its protein product is CASSITGFNEKLFF.

This chain uses TRBV29-1 with TRBJ1-5; a weak D match, TRBD1 (6 bases). The CDR3 has 12 residues. Germline CDR1 SQVTM, CDR2 ANQGSEA. V gave up 7 bases and J gave up 5 bases, with 12 bases separating them. CDR3 coding DNA: TGCAGCGCCTCAGGGGCGGATCAGCCCCAGCATTTT. Its translation: CSASGADQPQHF.

V is TRBV6-6 and J is TRBJ2-2; D gene uncertain. Germline CDR1 is MNHNY and CDR2 is SVGAGI (reference sequence). Trimming shortened V by 6 bases and J by 5 bases, and 16 bases separated the two germline ends. This CDR3 is built from 15 residues. DNA for the CDR3: TGTGCCAGCAGCCCTATGTGGCTGTTGACCGGGGAGCTGTTTTTT. Translation: CASSPMWLLTGELFF.

This clonotype was seen a single time. The chain has TRBV5-1 and TRBJ2-5; 9 nucleotides line up with TRBD2. The CDR3 is 14 residues long. The V and J ends lost 4 bases and 4 bases, in that order; junction bases with no gene match: 5. Germline V gives CDR1 SGHRS, CDR2 YFSETQ. CDR3 bases: TGCGCCAGCAGCCGGACTAGCGCAGGAGAGACCCAGTACTTC. Translation gives CASSRTSAGETQYF. Full variable domain (missing parts from reference TRBV5-1 and TRBJ2-5): KAGVTQTPRYLIKTRGQQVTLSCSPISGHRSVSWYQQTPGQGLQFLFEYFSETQRNKGNFPGRFSGRQFSNSRSEMNVSTLELGDSALYLCASSRTSAGETQYFGPGTRLLVL.

This clonotype was counted between two and nine times. This sequence joins TRBV14 and TRBJ2-2; D uncertain. The CDR3 consists of 17 residues. Trimming shortened V by 8 bases and J by 7 bases, and 26 bases separated the two germline ends. Germline CDR1 SGHDN, CDR2 FVKESK. The CDR3 spells CASSLRPLIGRNGELFF. CDR3 sequence (DNA): TGTGCCAGCTCCCTCCGGCCATTAATTGGACGGAACGGGGAGCTGTTTTTT.

This chain uses TRBV5-1 with TRBJ1-3; a possible D gene is TRBD1 (6 bases). The germline V gene encodes CDR1 SGHRS and CDR2 YFSETQ. V gave up 2 bases and J gave up 1 base, with 10 bases separating them. CDR3 length: 15 residues. CDR3 coding DNA: TGCGCCAGCAGCTTCTCGGGGGCTTCTGGAAACACCATATATTTT. Translating it yields CASSFSGASGNTIYF.

This chain links TRBV18 with TRBJ1-2; unclear D gene. Trimming removed 3 bases from V and 8 bases from J, with 13 bases in between. Looked up from germline, CDR1 is KGHSH and CDR2 is LQKENI. The CDR3 is 13 amino acids. The CDR3 region has the DNA TGTGCCAGCTCACCGGACGATTTCGGAGGCTACACCTTC. This gives the protein CASSPDDFGGYTF. The whole variable domain, remainder taken from reference TRBV18 and TRBJ1-2, is NAGVMQNPRHLVRRRGQEARLRCSPMKGHSHVYWYRQLPEEGLKFMVYLQKENIIDESGMPKERFSAEFPKEGPSILRIQQVVRGDSAAYFCASSPDDFGGYTFGSGTRLTVV.

This rearrangement joins TRBV5-1 to TRBJ1-6; D unclear. CDR3 size: 14 residues. V dropped 2 bases and J dropped 7 bases, with 10 bases sitting between them. Looked up from germline, CDR1 is SGHRS and CDR2 is YFSETQ. CDR3: CASSLRHGNSPLHF. CDR3 bases: TGCGCCAGCAGCTTACGTCACGGGAATTCACCCCTCCACTTT.

A word on this clonotype: At one of its ends the junction is not consistent with the germline gene, which may arise from a read error. J is TRBJ1-4 and V is TRBV12-3 or TRBV12-4; weak D call: TRBD1 (5 bases). The CDR3 sequence is 11 residues long. CDR3 amino acids: CASTYQGAWSF. DNA of the CDR3: TGTGCCAGCACCTACCAGGGAGCATGGAGCTTT.

This sequence joins TRBV10-1 and TRBJ2-3; tentatively, D is TRBD1 (5 bases). The CDR3 runs to 13 residues. The V and J ends lost 6 bases and 3 bases respectively, with 10 bases between them. Per the germline V gene, CDR1 is WNHNN and CDR2 is SYGVQD (reference sequence). DNA for the CDR3: TGCGCCAGCAGACTCCAGGGAACAGATACGCAGTATTTT. It specifies CASRLQGTDTQYF.

The rearrangement uses TRBV15 and TRBJ1-1; a weak D match, TRBD1 (5 bases). The CDR3 consists of 14 residues. CDR1 is LNHNV and CDR2 is YYDKDF in the germline V gene (reference sequence). Trimming removed 0 bases from V and 10 bases from J, with 15 bases in between. This chain's CDR3 is CATSRDGALLRAFF. The DNA for the CDR3 is TGTGCCACCAGCAGAGATGGGGCCCTGTTAAGAGCTTTCTTT.